This T cell receptor (beta chain) was documented in a study of blood T cell repertoires in COVID-19 (dated by TCRdb to 2020 to 2021). For context, the study as a whole: Samples from collaborators originated in the United States, Italy and Spain and spanned both the acute and convalescent phases of COVID-19. The prospective study material was composed of cDNA or gDNA derived from T cells, B-cell-depleted T cells, or PBMCs. Deeply sampled blood TCRbeta repertoires from subjects exposed to, actively infected with, or recovered from COVID-19 were included in the dataset. The repertoires were released in a freely available public database meant as a resource for research on the immune response to SARS-CoV-2. The samples were drawn from two sources: the first 160 participants of the ongoing ImmuneRACE study, and 1,254 subjects contributed by 6 global collaborators. Nearly every sample came with metadata listing a de-identified subject ID, COVID-19 status, age in years and sex. Where HLA class I and class II types were available, the types were taken from metadata supplied by the sample provider, not from assay-based typing. Overall study outcomes, separate from this receptor: The quantity of clinical and demographic metadata differed by source and by participant and was supplied without curation.

TCRbeta CDR3 regions were amplified from genomic DNA using the immunoSEQ Assay, a bias-controlled multiplex PCR. Concerning the study's data processing: Within the assay, amplification of reference gene primers was used to estimate how many nucleated cells each sample contained. Sequence reads were collapsed and filtered to measure the absolute abundance of every unique TCRbeta CDR3 rearrangement. For each sample, productive Simpson clonality was calculated as the square root of Simpson's diversity index across productive rearrangements. Drawn from immuneACCESS, this table holds only the in-frame rearrangements with V and J called that TCRdb kept. Clones are partly lost; checked studies trace under half to an unresolved V gene and leave the rest unexplained. The D gene and trimming were derived from the DNA, and the V and J assignments and clone size from that table. For this sample there are about 280,000 clones; around 85% appear just once. The ten largest clonotypes hold about 2.7% of the sample.

As concerns this clone: Its antigen remains unidentified. Base qualities are not recorded, but no much larger clone differs from it by a single base.

Enrolling through a virtual design, the prospective study's participants ranged in age from roughly 18 to 95 years and lived across some 23 United States geographic areas. In the prospective study, participants were assigned to cohorts based on the clinical history participants reported in a screening survey and a study questionnaire. Recovered participants in ImmuneRACE Cohort 3 were defined as having two consecutive negative NP/OP PCR tests, clearance from a healthcare professional, or resolution of symptoms. In the prospective study, mobile phlebotomists collected whole blood, serum and a nasopharyngeal or oropharyngeal swab from each participant. Additional blood draws and questionnaires over an approximately two-month period could optionally be provided by prospective study participants. Before DNA extraction, blood samples from the prospective study were shipped at room temperature or frozen.

The source is a woman aged 50 to 60 who had recovered from COVID-19. Sequences were obtained from PBMCs or T cells enriched from blood (not recorded which).

The bases read TGTGCCAGCAGCTTGAGAGGGGGACATTCGGGCAACACCATATATTTT. Its protein product is CASSLRGGHSGNTIYF. This chain is built from TRBV11-2 and TRBJ1-3; possibly the D gene is TRBD1, per 6 matching bases. The CDR3, cysteine through phenylalanine, is 16 amino acids long. The only DNA kept is the CDR3, 48 bases in frame from the first base. From the germline V gene, CDR1 is SGHAT and CDR2 is FQNNGV. Cut back by 3 bases and 7 bases, the V and J ends lie 19 bases apart. Beyond the CDR3, the reference TRBV11-2 and TRBJ1-3 genes provide the residues; the full variable domain reads: EAGVAQSPRYKIIEKRQSVAFWCNPISGHATLYWYQQILGQGPKLLIQFQNNGVVDDSQLPKDRFSAERLKGVDSTLKIQPAKLEDSAVYLCASSLRGGHSGNTIYFGEGSWLTVV.